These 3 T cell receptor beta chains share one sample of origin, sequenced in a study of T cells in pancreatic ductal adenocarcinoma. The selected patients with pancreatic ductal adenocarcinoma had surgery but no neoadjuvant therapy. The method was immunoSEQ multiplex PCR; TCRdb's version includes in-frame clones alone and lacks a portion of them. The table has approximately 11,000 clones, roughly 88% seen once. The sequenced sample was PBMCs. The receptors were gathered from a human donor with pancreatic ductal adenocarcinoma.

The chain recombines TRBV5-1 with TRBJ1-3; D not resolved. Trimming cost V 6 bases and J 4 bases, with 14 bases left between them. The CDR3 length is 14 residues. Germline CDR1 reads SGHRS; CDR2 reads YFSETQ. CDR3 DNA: TGCGCCAGCAAGGTCGGTTTTGAGGGAAACACCATATATTTT. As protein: CASKVGFEGNTIYF.

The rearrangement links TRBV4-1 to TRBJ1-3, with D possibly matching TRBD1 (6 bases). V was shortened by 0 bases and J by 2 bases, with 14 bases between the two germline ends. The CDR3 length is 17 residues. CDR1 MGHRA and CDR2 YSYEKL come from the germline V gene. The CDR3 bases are TGCGCCAGCAGCCAAGATTATGGCGCAGGGGCTGGAAACACCATATATTTT. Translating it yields CASSQDYGAGAGNTIYF.

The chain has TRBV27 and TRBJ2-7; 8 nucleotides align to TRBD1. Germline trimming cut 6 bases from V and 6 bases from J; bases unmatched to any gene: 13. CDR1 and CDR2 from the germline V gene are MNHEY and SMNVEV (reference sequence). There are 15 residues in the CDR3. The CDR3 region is CASRTNLRQGSEQYF. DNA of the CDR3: TGTGCCAGCAGGACTAATCTGAGACAGGGGAGCGAGCAGTACTTC.